These T cell receptor beta chains were read from a single sample in a study of regulatory T cells in long-lasting Graves disease. TCRdb re-analysed the multiplex PCR reads in MiXCR, keeping a single row per CDR3 protein. Here the sample spans a few hundred thousand distinct CDR3 sequences, roughly 23% being singletons. The sample in question was peripheral blood mononuclear cells (PBMCs), obtained when the disease was refractory, from a patient treated with antithyroid drugs. The receptors derive from a female donor with Graves disease. CDR3s include the opening cysteine and the closing phenylalanine or tryptophan. The D gene is left open where the match is weak. Expanded clones get a size class; other rows say once, few or many, or leave the size out.

>TRBV10-1|16|TRBD1|TRBJ1-3|NA
TGCGCCAGCAGTGATCCGGGACAGGGAGCTGGAAACACCATATATTTT
CASSDPGQGAGNTIYF
>TRBV27|14|TRBD1|TRBJ2-7|NA
TGTGCCAGCAGTCTGACAGGGAGCTCCTACGAGCAGCACTTC
CASSLTGSSYEQHF
>TRBV28|13|NA|TRBJ1-1|many
TGTGCCAGCAGTTTATCCCGGGACGTAGAAGCTTTCTTT
CASSLSRDVEAFF
>TRBV20-1|14|NA|TRBJ1-1|NA
TGCAGTGCTAGGAAAGGGAAAATGAACACTGAAGCTTTCTTT
CSARKGKMNTEAFF
>TRBV6-1|13|NA|TRBJ1-5|NA
TGTGCCAGCAATGGAGGTTTCAATCAGCCCCAGCATTTT
CASNGGFNQPQHF
>TRBV6-5|16|TRBD2|TRBJ2-5|few
TGTGCCAGCAGTTACTCTAGCGGGAGAGGGCAAGAGACCCAGTACTTC
CASSYSSGRGQETQYF
>TRBV2|14|NA|TRBJ1-1|many
TGTGCCAGCAGTGAAGCGCGCAGGGAGACTGAAGCTTTCTTT
CASSEARRETEAFF
>TRBV5-8|15|TRBD1|TRBJ2-7|NA
TGTGCCGGCGAATCTATGACAGGGAGCCTCTACGAGCAGTACTTC
CAGESMTGSLYEQYF
>TRBV20-1|13|NA|TRBJ2-6|NA
TGCAGTGCTAAGGACTCTGGGGCCAACGTCCTGACTTTC
CSAKDSGANVLTF
>TRBV5-4|15|TRBD2|TRBJ2-1|once
TGTGCCAGCAGCAACGGAGGACTAGCGGACAATGAGCAGTTCTTC
CASSNGGLADNEQFF
>TRBV11-2|14|NA|TRBJ2-5|many
TGTGCCAGCAGCTTAGAGGCGGGGCGGGAGACCCAGTACTTC
CASSLEAGRETQYF
>TRBV29-1|15|TRBD2|TRBJ2-2|NA
TGCAGCGTTGAAACTAGCGGTTCGATCACCGGGGAGCTGTTTTTT
CSVETSGSITGELFF
>TRBV12-3/TRBV12-4|15|NA|TRBJ2-4|many
TGTGCCAGCAGCGCGCTGGGACCCGGCAAAAACATTCAGTACTTC
CASSALGPGKNIQYF
>TRBV12-3/TRBV12-4|15|NA|TRBJ1-1|NA
TGTGCCAGCAAACCTGAGGGGGGGCTGGGCACTGAAGCTTTCTTT
CASKPEGGLGTEAFF
>TRBV28|16|NA|TRBJ2-2|many
TGTGCCAGCAGATCTCTAGTAGGGAGATCTTCCGGGGAGCTGTTTTTT
CASRSLVGRSSGELFF
>TRBV28|16|NA|TRBJ1-5|many
TGTGCCAGCAGTACACTGGGACGGGGAAACAATCAGCCCCAGCATTTT
CASSTLGRGNNQPQHF